This T cell receptor beta chain originates from a study of shared clonotypes between healthy human individuals. Per sorted-subset replicate PCR, input was 150 to 250 ng DNA, representing tens of thousands of T cell genomes. Clones were sequenced by immunoSEQ multiplex PCR, and TCRdb holds only the in-frame ones, with some missing. Counted here are hundreds of thousands of clones, 92% occurring once; the ten biggest clones make up 24%. To note about this clone: Its antigen is unknown. This same CDR3 is encoded by further DNA sequences in the sample.

Naive CD8 cells comprised CD45RO-negative, CCR7-positively selected cells, excluding terminally differentiated effector memory CD45RA+ cells. Donors had no recently reported acute infections or vaccinations and were HIV-negative. This CDR3 is 14 amino acids long. Per germline, CDR1 LGHNA and CDR2 YSLEER. With 1 base clipped from V and 3 bases from J, the junction kept 1 base outside the gene matches. Overall study results and limits: The study generally estimated greater richness for naive than memory subsets. Clonotype sharing across a few donors was observed for about 5.2% of naive CD4 clonotypes.

Specimen: naive CD8+ T cells sorted from blood. The gene calls are TRBV4-3 and TRBJ2-7, with 9 bases matching TRBD1. This sequence was found in a man under 40 in good health. CDR3 bases: TGCGCCAGCAGCCAAGTGGGACAGGGCTACGAGCAGTACTTC. This sequence encodes CASSQVGQGYEQYF.